These T cell receptor beta chains were read from a single sample in a study of blood T cell repertoires in COVID-19. TCRdb keeps only in-frame clones here, not all; method: immunoSEQ multiplex PCR. The sample consists of about 210,000 clones, 83% of them appearing once. The sequenced sample was peripheral blood. The receptors here all came from a woman aged 35 to 49 with active or convalescent COVID-19. Each CDR3 is given without its conserved first and last residue. Fields, in order: clone size, J gene, V gene, CDR3 protein. Size tells how often a clone was seen (once, few, many) or the class of an expanded clone, and some rows leave it out.

clone size: few
J gene: TRBJ1-2
V gene: TRBV3-1/TRBV3-2
CDR3 protein: ASSPFTGTYGYT

clone size: .
J gene: TRBJ2-5
V gene: TRBV28
CDR3 protein: ASSPPGQGRETQY

clone size: .
J gene: TRBJ2-7
V gene: TRBV5-6
CDR3 protein: ASSMTGGRYEQY

clone size: .
J gene: TRBJ1-5
V gene: TRBV5-5
CDR3 protein: ASSLDVIGNQPQH

clone size: .
J gene: TRBJ1-5
V gene: TRBV29-1
CDR3 protein: SVASTGGQPQH

clone size: .
J gene: TRBJ1-4
V gene: TRBV6-1
CDR3 protein: ASSEQGEKLF

clone size: .
J gene: TRBJ1-1
V gene: TRBV29-1
CDR3 protein: SVTLGAADTEAF

clone size: .
J gene: TRBJ2-5
V gene: TRBV11-3
CDR3 protein: ASSDGPRGTQY

clone size: .
J gene: TRBJ1-3
V gene: TRBV7-8
CDR3 protein: ASSLVQGANTIY

clone size: .
J gene: TRBJ2-6
V gene: TRBV2
CDR3 protein: ATSVSSGANVLT

clone size: few
J gene: TRBJ2-1
V gene: TRBV20-1
CDR3 protein: SASFLAGGNEQF

clone size: .
J gene: TRBJ2-4
V gene: TRBV18
CDR3 protein: ASSPGQGRRNIQY

clone size: .
J gene: TRBJ2-5
V gene: TRBV15
CDR3 protein: ATSRDRGETQY

clone size: .
J gene: TRBJ1-4
V gene: TRBV12-5
CDR3 protein: ASGLERTARAPTNEKLF

clone size: .
J gene: TRBJ2-1
V gene: TRBV3-1/TRBV3-2
CDR3 protein: ASRLSSYNEQF

clone size: .
J gene: TRBJ2-7
V gene: TRBV5-1
CDR3 protein: ASSFGTANSYEQY